The 23 T cell receptor beta chains below all came from one sample that was sequenced in a study of T cell responses to AZD1222 COVID-19 vaccine. Only in-frame clones appear in the TCRdb table, and some are missing; sequencing was by immunoSEQ multiplex PCR. The sample shows 85,000 to 100,000 clones, roughly 93% of them seen only once. The input for sequencing was peripheral blood, taken on day 0 of AZD1222 vaccination. Receptor source: an adult in good health.

The chain combines TRBV15 with TRBJ2-1; 12 bases agree with TRBD2. The junction had 6 bases not matched to a gene; V was cut back by 3 bases and J by 0 bases. The CDR3 runs to 18 residues. Germline V lookup: CDR1 LNHNV, CDR2 YYDKDF (reference sequence). The CDR3 protein is CATSSTSGGFSSYNEQFF. The CDR3 DNA sequence: TGTGCCACCAGCAGTACTAGCGGGGGGTTTTCCTCCTACAATGAGCAGTTCTTC.

The sample holds one count of this clone. The chain recombines TRBV7-3 with TRBJ1-1; possible D gene TRBD1, 6 bases. Trimming took 4 bases from V and 1 from J, leaving 13 bases between them. The CDR3 runs to 15 residues. Germline V gives CDR1 SGHTA, CDR2 FQGTGA. DNA for the CDR3: TGTGCCAGCAGCTCCAACGGACAGTCGAACACTGAAGCTTTCTTT. Amino acid sequence: CASSSNGQSNTEAFF.

This chain joins TRBV3-1 (or the pseudogene TRBV3-2) and TRBJ2-2; D perhaps matches TRBD1 (6 bases). CDR3 length: 13 residues. Germline V gene data show CDR1 as LGHDT and CDR2 as YNNKEL (reference sequence). Trimming cost V 6 bases and J 7 bases, with 12 bases left between them. CDR3 protein: CASSQQGIGELFF. In nucleotides, the CDR3 is TGTGCCAGCAGTCAACAGGGAATCGGGGAGCTGTTTTTT.

This rearrangement joins TRBV12-3 or TRBV12-4 to TRBJ2-7; D ambiguous. The germline V and J ends were trimmed by 6 bases and 2 bases, with 8 bases remaining between them. CDR3 length: 12 residues. The chain's CDR3 is CASSPRAYEQYF. CDR3 bases: TGTGCCAGCAGCCCCCGGGCCTACGAGCAGTACTTC.

CDR3 nucleotide sequence: TGTGCCAGCAGTTTTATGGCAGATGCTGAAAAACTGTTTTTT. This translates into CASSFMADAEKLFF. This chain uses TRBV27 with TRBJ1-4, with D hard to call. Germline CDR1 is MNHEY and CDR2 is SMNVEV (reference sequence). The CDR3 runs to 14 residues. V was shortened by 3 bases and J by 7 bases, with 12 bases between the two germline ends.

This chain joins TRBV12-3 or TRBV12-4 and TRBJ1-2; no clear D. CDR3 length: 13 amino acids. V was cut by 5 bases and J by 3 bases, with 10 bases left in between. CDR3 DNA: TGTGCCAGCAGTAGAGGGTTAGACTATGGCTACACCTTC. Translated, it gives CASSRGLDYGYTF.

The rearrangement uses TRBV7-8 and TRBJ1-1, with 8 positions matching TRBD1. With V trimmed by 5 bases and J by 8 bases, 7 bases remained unmatched. This CDR3 spans 13 amino acids. Germline-derived CDR1 and CDR2 are SGHVS and FQNEAQ. The CDR3 region is CASSRQGRREAFF. The DNA of the CDR3 is TGTGCCAGCAGCAGACAGGGGCGGCGAGAAGCTTTCTTT.

V usage is TRBV5-4 and J usage is TRBJ1-2; D remains unclear. CDR3 length: 14 amino acids. Germline V lookup: CDR1 SGHNT, CDR2 YYREEE (reference sequence). V dropped 0 bases and J dropped 8 bases, with 14 bases sitting between them. Here the CDR3 reads CASSLAGLRAGYTF. CDR3 nucleotides: TGTGCCAGCAGCTTGGCCGGCCTCCGTGCGGGCTACACCTTC.

This chain uses TRBV10-3 with TRBJ1-1, with D perhaps matching TRBD1 (6 bases). The CDR3 is 13 amino acids. Germline CDR1 reads ENHRY; CDR2 reads SYGVKD. Trimming shortened V by 6 bases and J by 0 bases, and 8 bases separated the two germline ends. The CDR3: CAISQGLNTEAFF. DNA of the CDR3: TGTGCCATCAGCCAGGGGCTGAACACTGAAGCTTTCTTT.

The chain joins TRBV12-3 or TRBV12-4 to TRBJ1-5, with no clear D. This CDR3 is 12 amino acids long. V shed 0 bases and J shed 5 bases, with 2 bases lying between them. The CDR3 coding sequence is TGTGCCAGCAGTTTAGCCGATCAGCCCCAGCATTTT. Its translation is CASSLADQPQHF.

The chain uses TRBV28 and TRBJ2-7, with 9 bases identical to TRBD1. The CDR3 has 16 residues. V gave up 4 bases and J gave up 3 bases; unmatched junction bases: 10. Germline V gene lookup returns CDR1 MDHEN and CDR2 SYDVKM. In nucleotides, the CDR3 is TGTGCCAGCAGTTGTACAGGGGGCGAGGGGGGCTACGAGCAGTACTTC. Translating gives CASSCTGGEGGYEQYF.

The table lists this clone with a count of one. The gene calls are TRBV7-9 and TRBJ1-1; 9 bases match TRBD1. CDR1 and CDR2 (germline): SEHNR, FQNEAQ (reference sequence). The junction had 5 bases not matched to a gene; V was cut back by 1 base and J by 8 bases. The CDR3 spans 14 residues. CDR3 nucleotides: TGTGCCAGCAGCTTAGGGGCGGGGACAGGGGAAGCTTTCTTT. Protein sequence: CASSLGAGTGEAFF.

CDR3 protein: CASSATPGQRLGHQPQHF. The CDR3 coding sequence is TGCGCCAGCAGCGCCACACCGGGACAACGATTGGGTCATCAGCCCCAGCATTTT. The J gene is TRBJ1-5, the V gene TRBV10-1; a weak D match, TRBD1 (6 bases). The V end was cut by 6 bases, the J end by 5 bases, with 26 bases between. The length of the CDR3 is 18 residues. The germline CDR1 and CDR2 sequences are WNHNN and SYGVQD (reference sequence).

This rearrangement joins TRBV6-5 to TRBJ2-7, with TRBD2 matching 10 bases. CDR1 is MNHEY and CDR2 is SVGAGI in the germline V gene. The CDR3 covers 16 residues. Trimming took 2 bases from V and 2 from J; bases not matched to a gene: 6. In nucleotides, the CDR3 is TGTGCCAGCAGTTACCAAATTAGCGGGGGGCCCTACGAGCAGTACTTC. It specifies CASSYQISGGPYEQYF.

The rearrangement links TRBV10-3 to TRBJ1-1; the D gene is possibly TRBD1 (5 bases). The CDR3 spans 13 residues. Germline CDR1 ENHRY, CDR2 SYGVKD. The germline V and J ends were trimmed by 3 bases and 6 bases, with 11 bases remaining between them. CDR3 residues: CAISDSGYAEAFF. The CDR3 coding sequence is TGTGCCATCAGTGATTCAGGGTACGCTGAAGCTTTCTTT.

This chain links TRBV28 with TRBJ1-5, with TRBD1 matching over 7 bases. CDR1 MDHEN and CDR2 SYDVKM come from the germline V gene. V dropped 5 bases and J dropped 0; count of bases not matched to a gene: 7. The CDR3 runs 16 residues. Written as DNA, the CDR3 is TGTGCCAGCAGTCCAGCAGGGGGAGATAGCAATCAGCCCCAGCATTTT. Protein sequence: CASSPAGGDSNQPQHF.

V gene TRBV9 combines with J gene TRBJ1-4, with D maybe TRBD1 (6 bases). This CDR3 has 15 residues. Germline-derived CDR1 and CDR2 are SGDLS and YYNGEE. V was shortened by 4 bases and J by 4 bases, with 14 bases between the two germline ends. This CDR3 is CASSKRQDINEKLFF. CDR3 coding DNA: TGTGCCAGCAGCAAACGACAGGACATTAATGAAAAACTGTTTTTT.

V gene TRBV5-1 combines with J gene TRBJ2-3; 9 bases match TRBD2. The germline V gene has CDR1 SGHRS and CDR2 YFSETQ. The CDR3 sequence is 14 residues long. V lost 6 bases, J lost 0 bases, and 2 bases stayed unmatched. CDR3 loop: CASTGTSSTDTQYF. CDR3 sequence (DNA): TGCGCCAGCACCGGGACTAGCAGCACAGATACGCAGTATTTT.

V and J are TRBV6-5 and TRBJ2-7; D not resolved. Germline lookup yields CDR1 MNHEY and CDR2 SVGAGI. The CDR3 has 14 amino acids. The ends were cut back, 1 base at V and 4 bases at J, with 11 bases in the middle. CDR3 coding DNA: TGTGCCAGCAGTTACTTAGATACCGCGTACGAGCAGTACTTC. It codes for CASSYLDTAYEQYF.

V usage is TRBV10-3 and J usage is TRBJ2-2; no reliable D call. This CDR3 spans 13 amino acids. Germline V gene sequence: CDR1 ENHRY, CDR2 SYGVKD. V shed 8 bases and J shed 2 bases, with 9 bases lying between them. CDR3 protein: CAIPATNTGELFF. CDR3 bases: TGTGCCATCCCGGCCACTAACACCGGGGAGCTGTTTTTT.

This clone has only one observation. The chain employs TRBV7-9 and TRBJ1-1; 12 bases are a match to TRBD1. Germline V gene lookup returns CDR1 SEHNR and CDR2 FQNEAQ (reference sequence). Trimming removed 7 bases from V and 2 bases from J; junction bases left unmatched: 11. CDR3 size: 17 residues. The CDR3 sequence is CASNPLGQGASNTEAFF. In DNA, the CDR3 is TGTGCCAGCAACCCGTTGGGACAGGGGGCTTCTAACACTGAAGCTTTCTTT.

This sequence joins TRBV3-1 (or the pseudogene TRBV3-2) and TRBJ2-7; D is possibly TRBD2 (5 bases). Germline V gene sequence: CDR1 LGHDT, CDR2 YNNKEL (reference sequence). The CDR3 is 13 amino acids. The V end lost 0 bases, the J end lost 7 bases, and 10 bases lay between the germline ends. CDR3 protein: CASSQDPGEEQYF. The CDR3 DNA reads as TGTGCCAGCAGCCAAGACCCCGGGGAGGAGCAGTACTTC.

V and J are TRBV5-4 and TRBJ2-1; TRBD2 agrees at 12 bases. This CDR3 is 15 amino acids long. The V gene's germline CDR1 is SGHNT and CDR2 YYREEE (reference sequence). The junction had 4 bases not matched to a gene; V was cut back by 4 bases and J by 5 bases. DNA of the CDR3: TGTGCCAGCAGCATTCTAGCGGGGGGGAACAATGAGCAGTTCTTC. As protein: CASSILAGGNNEQFF.